Below, 28 T cell receptor beta chains from the same sample are listed, as sequenced in a study of glioma-infiltrating T cells after dendritic cell vaccination. Sequencing used immunoSEQ multiplex PCR; TCRdb keeps in-frame clones, though not all of them. The repertoire holds 55,000 to 75,000 clones, with 81% as singletons. The sequenced sample was blood, obtained before dendritic cell vaccination. These receptors were obtained from a human donor with glioblastoma.

The rearrangement uses TRBV10-3 and TRBJ2-3; TRBD1 agrees at 7 bases. Germline V gene data show CDR1 as ENHRY and CDR2 as SYGVKD. The CDR3 totals 13 residues. Trimming at V came to 10 bases and at J to 0 bases, leaving 4 bases not matched to a gene. DNA for the CDR3: TGTGCCACAGGACAGGCTAGCACAGATACGCAGTATTTT. Residues: CATGQASTDTQYF.

This chain joins TRBV10-3 and TRBJ2-7, with 12 bases that match TRBD1. CDR1 and CDR2 (germline): ENHRY, SYGVKD. The CDR3 covers 14 residues. J was trimmed by 7 bases and V by 6 bases; bases with no gene match: 7. The CDR3 protein is CAIREGQGAEEQYF. The CDR3 region has the DNA TGTGCCATCAGGGAGGGACAGGGGGCTGAAGAGCAGTACTTC.

V usage is TRBV7-6 and J usage is TRBJ1-1; maybe TRBD1 (5 bases). The CDR3 extends over 14 amino acids. V lost 1 base to trimming and J lost 1 base, with 7 bases between them. Germline V CDR1 and CDR2: SGHVS, FNYEAQ. The CDR3: CASSLGTPNTEAFF. CDR3 nucleotide sequence: TGTGCCAGCAGCTTAGGGACACCGAACACTGAAGCTTTCTTT.

The chain has TRBV4-1 and TRBJ1-5; D uncertain. CDR3 length equals 16 residues. Per the germline V gene, CDR1 is MGHRA and CDR2 is YSYEKL. Trimming removed 5 bases at V and 0 bases at J, with 14 bases between. The CDR3 here is CASSLDLTISNQPQHF. CDR3 bases: TGCGCCAGCAGCTTGGACTTAACCATTAGCAATCAGCCCCAGCATTTT.

This chain links TRBV7-2 with TRBJ1-4; D may be TRBD1 (6 bases). The CDR3 sequence is 15 residues long. V lost 5 bases to trimming and J lost 8 bases, with 18 bases between them. CDR1 and CDR2 from the germline V gene are SGHTA and FQGNSA. The CDR3 is CASSPNRDSKEKLFF. The CDR3 DNA follows: TGTGCCAGCAGCCCAAACAGGGATTCAAAGGAAAAACTGTTTTTT.

CDR3 protein: CASRTDRETSYEQYF. CDR3 bases: TGTGCCAGCAGGACGGACAGGGAGACTTCCTACGAGCAGTACTTC. The V and J genes are TRBV2 and TRBJ2-7; the match to TRBD1 covers 8 bases. Germline assignment: CDR1 SNHLY and CDR2 FYNNEI. The CDR3 contains 15 residues. V shed 6 bases, J shed 1 base, and the junction held 8 bases outside the gene matches.

The V gene is TRBV18, the J gene TRBJ2-5, with D tentatively TRBD2 (7 bases). Deletions cut 3 bases from V and 4 bases from J, with 18 bases between. The length of the CDR3 is 16 residues. Germline CDR1 reads KGHSH; CDR2 reads LQKENI. DNA for the CDR3: TGTGCCAGCTCACCGAGGGAGGGGGGTCGAGGAGAGACCCAGTACTTC. Protein product: CASSPREGGRGETQYF.

The rearrangement links TRBV4-1 to TRBJ1-1; D is perhaps TRBD1 (5 bases). CDR3 length: 15 residues. Per the germline V gene, CDR1 is MGHRA and CDR2 is YSYEKL. Trimming shortened V by 2 bases and J by 1 base, and 11 bases separated the two germline ends. For the CDR3, the DNA is TGCGCCAGCAGCCAACCACCTACAGGGAACACTGAAGCTTTCTTT. It is translated as CASSQPPTGNTEAFF.

V usage is TRBV5-6 and J usage is TRBJ2-2; 12 bases map to TRBD1. With V trimmed by 4 bases and J by 5 bases, 6 bases remained unmatched. Germline CDR1 is SGHDT and CDR2 is YYEEEE. The CDR3 runs to 16 residues. This CDR3 reads CASSGRDRGRTGELFF. Written as DNA, the CDR3 is TGTGCCAGCAGCGGCCGGGACAGGGGGCGAACCGGGGAGCTGTTTTTT. Looking up the rest from reference TRBV5-6 and TRBJ2-2 gives the full variable domain: DAGVTQSPTHLIKTRGQQVTLRCSPKSGHDTVSWYQQALGQGPQFIFQYYEEEERQRGNFPDRFSGHQFPNYSSELNVNALLLGDSALYLCASSGRDRGRTGELFFGEGSRLTVL.

The V gene is TRBV29-1, the J gene TRBJ1-4; 7 bases map to TRBD1. Trimming removed 4 bases from V and 7 bases from J; junction bases left unmatched: 6. The CDR3 contains 13 residues. CDR1 SQVTM and CDR2 ANQGSEA come from the germline V gene. In DNA form, the CDR3 reads TGCAGCGTTGGACAGGGCGATGGTGAAAAACTGTTTTTT. Translated: CSVGQGDGEKLFF.

This clone has just a few counts. The chain is built from TRBV19 and TRBJ1-5, with TRBD1 matching 8 bases. With V trimmed by 1 base and J by 5 bases, 7 bases remained unmatched. This CDR3 contains 16 residues. CDR1 is LNHDA, CDR2 SQIVND, per germline (reference sequence). The CDR3 reads CASSIVISGGDQPQHF. The CDR3, as DNA: TGTGCCAGTAGTATAGTCATTTCAGGGGGCGATCAGCCCCAGCATTTT.

The chain joins TRBV7-9 to TRBJ1-2; D is possibly TRBD1 (5 bases). Trimming shortened V by 5 bases and J by 2 bases, and 12 bases separated the two germline ends. CDR1 SEHNR and CDR2 FQNEAQ come from the germline V gene (reference sequence). CDR3 size: 14 residues. CDR3 DNA: TGTGCCAGCAGCAAAGGCCAGGGCAACTATGGCTACACCTTC. Translated: CASSKGQGNYGYTF.

This chain connects TRBV4-3 to TRBJ1-2; D gene ambiguous. CDR3 length: 17 residues. Germline CDR1 LGHNA, CDR2 YSLEER. The V end lost 0 bases, the J end lost 0 bases, and 14 bases lay between the germline ends. CDR3 loop: CASSQDPGGAANYGYTF. DNA of the CDR3: TGCGCCAGCAGCCAAGATCCCGGCGGTGCTGCTAACTATGGCTACACCTTC.

This rearrangement joins TRBV6-1 to TRBJ2-3; perhaps TRBD1 as D (6 bases). Trimming pared 2 bases from V and 1 base from J, leaving 19 bases between. The germline V gene encodes CDR1 MNHNS and CDR2 SASEGT. This CDR3 has 18 residues. CDR3 DNA: TGTGCCAGCAGTGAATCCGGGGCAGGGGAATTACGCACAGATACGCAGTATTTT. It yields the protein CASSESGAGELRTDTQYF.

This clone was picked up one time. CDR3 residues: CASRAQGNTGELFF. CDR3 bases: TGTGCCAGCAGGGCCCAGGGGAACACCGGGGAGCTGTTTTTT. The gene calls are TRBV2 and TRBJ2-2, with D possibly being TRBD1 (5 bases). V was cut by 6 bases and J by 1 base, with 9 bases left in between. The germline CDR1 and CDR2 sequences are SNHLY and FYNNEI. The CDR3 length is 14 residues.

The chain recombines TRBV30 with TRBJ1-1, with D maybe TRBD1 (6 bases). This CDR3 region has 13 residues. Between the trimmed V and J ends, which lost 0 bases and 7 bases, there was a span of 12 bases. The germline gives CDR1 GTSNPN, CDR2 SVGIG (reference sequence). CDR3 DNA sequence: TGTGCCTGGAGTGTAGGGGGGGTAAGTGAAGCTTTCTTT. It encodes CAWSVGGVSEAFF.

This clone was detected a few times. J is TRBJ1-2 and V is TRBV2, with 9 bases matching TRBD1. Germline V gene data show CDR1 as SNHLY and CDR2 as FYNNEI. This CDR3 is 14 amino acids long. V was pared by 6 bases and J by 6 bases, with 8 bases of the junction left unmatched. CDR3 coding DNA: TGTGCCAGCAGCGGGAGAAGGACAGGGGATGGCTACACCTTC. Protein: CASSGRRTGDGYTF.

J is TRBJ1-2 and V is TRBV7-8; weak D call: TRBD1 (6 bases). The CDR3 has 16 amino acids. Germline lookup yields CDR1 SGHVS and CDR2 FQNEAQ. V lost 2 bases, J lost 5 bases, and 18 bases lay in between. The DNA for the CDR3 is TGTGCCAGCAGCTTAAATTATATGGGGGCGAAATATGGCTACACCTTC. This gives the protein CASSLNYMGAKYGYTF.

The DNA for the CDR3 is TGTGCCAGCAGACGGGCGCCCCTCGGGAAGGGCTACACCTTC. This gives the protein CASRRAPLGKGYTF. The chain is built from TRBV6-5 and TRBJ1-2; D is unclear. Germline assignment: CDR1 MNHEY and CDR2 SVGAGI. This CDR3 has 14 amino acids. V was cut by 6 bases and J by 8 bases, with 19 bases left in between.

The chain combines TRBV7-2 with TRBJ1-6; 7 nucleotides align to TRBD1. The CDR3 sequence is 15 residues long. Trimming cost V 1 base and J 10 bases; bases outside gene matches: 7. Germline V CDR1 and CDR2: SGHTA, FQGNSA. The CDR3 region is CASSLEGAHESPLHF. The CDR3 DNA sequence: TGTGCCAGCAGCTTAGAGGGGGCGCATGAATCACCCCTCCACTTT. Drawing the rest from reference TRBV7-2 and TRBJ1-6, the complete variable domain is GAGVSQSPSNKVTEKGKDVELRCDPISGHTALYWYRQSLGQGLEFLIYFQGNSAPDKSGLPSDRFSAERTGGSVSTLTIQRTQQEDSAVYLCASSLEGAHESPLHFGNGTRLTVT.

This clone occurred a few times. The rearrangement uses TRBV9 and TRBJ2-5; 16 bases are a match to TRBD2. Germline CDR1 and CDR2: SGDLS and YYNGEE. This CDR3 has 17 amino acids. The junction had 8 bases not matched to a gene; V was cut back by 4 bases and J by 5 bases. Written as DNA, the CDR3 is TGTGCCAGCAGCACCGGGACTAGCGGGGGGGCCGATGAGACCCAGTACTTC. Amino acids: CASSTGTSGGADETQYF.

The chain is built from TRBV5-6 and TRBJ2-7, with 7 bases that match TRBD1. Germline CDR1 SGHDT, CDR2 YYEEEE. The V and J ends lost 3 bases and 0 bases, in that order; junction bases with no gene match: 3. CDR3 length: 14 residues. The CDR3 coding sequence is TGTGCCAGCAGCTACAGGGGATTCTCCTACGAGCAGTACTTC. It is translated as CASSYRGFSYEQYF.

The rearrangement joins TRBV5-6 to TRBJ2-3; tentatively, D is TRBD1 (5 bases). The CDR3 covers 14 residues. Looked up from germline, CDR1 is SGHDT and CDR2 is YYEEEE. Trimming pared 2 bases from V and 6 bases from J, leaving 13 bases between. CDR3 nucleotide sequence: TGTGCCAGCAGCTTTAGGGGTGGTTCGGATACGCAGTATTTT. It yields the protein CASSFRGGSDTQYF.

A remark on this clone: Within the sample, other DNA sequences also encode this same CDR3. The V call is TRBV6-5, the J call TRBJ2-5, with D possibly TRBD1 on 5 matching bases. The CDR3 spans 14 residues. CDR1 and CDR2 (germline): MNHEY, SVGAGI. V was trimmed by 4 bases and J by 5 bases, leaving 14 bases between them. The DNA for the CDR3 is TGTGCCAGCAGTTTCAAGACAGCCCAGGAGACCCAGTACTTC. This translates into CASSFKTAQETQYF.

The V gene is TRBV27, the J gene TRBJ2-7; tentatively, D is TRBD2 (5 bases). Trimming removed 2 bases from V and 7 bases from J, with 12 bases in between. CDR1 is MNHEY and CDR2 is SMNVEV in the germline V gene (reference sequence). This CDR3 contains 13 residues. CDR3 in DNA: TGTGCCAGCAGTTTACGGGCCCGCGGGGAGCAGTACTTC. It translates to CASSLRARGEQYF.

V gene TRBV5-6 combines with J gene TRBJ1-1; D is undetermined. This CDR3 has 14 residues. Germline loops: CDR1 SGHDT, CDR2 YYEEEE. V shed 4 bases and J shed 3 bases, with 13 bases lying between them. The CDR3, as DNA: TGTGCCAGCAGCCTAAGGGCGGGGTACACTGAAGCTTTCTTT. It translates to CASSLRAGYTEAFF. The complete variable domain, with remaining parts taken from reference TRBV5-6 and TRBJ1-1, reads DAGVTQSPTHLIKTRGQQVTLRCSPKSGHDTVSWYQQALGQGPQFIFQYYEEEERQRGNFPDRFSGHQFPNYSSELNVNALLLGDSALYLCASSLRAGYTEAFFGQGTRLTVV.

CDR3 region: CASSLSRGNDYTF. CDR3 nucleotides: TGTGCCAGCAGTTTATCTAGGGGGAACGACTACACCTTC. The genes are TRBV27 and TRBJ1-2; possibly TRBD1 for D (6 bases). This CDR3 is 13 amino acids long. The V end was cut by 0 bases, the J end by 10 bases, with 12 bases between. Looked up from germline, CDR1 is MNHEY and CDR2 is SMNVEV (reference sequence).

This clone has a single count. The chain couples TRBV9 to TRBJ2-2, with D maybe TRBD1 (6 bases). V lost 6 bases and J lost 1, with 10 bases in between. CDR1 is SGDLS and CDR2 is YYNGEE in the germline V gene. The length of the CDR3 is 14 residues. CDR3 sequence reads: CASNRQENTGELFF. DNA for the CDR3: TGTGCCAGCAACAGACAGGAGAACACCGGGGAGCTGTTTTTT.